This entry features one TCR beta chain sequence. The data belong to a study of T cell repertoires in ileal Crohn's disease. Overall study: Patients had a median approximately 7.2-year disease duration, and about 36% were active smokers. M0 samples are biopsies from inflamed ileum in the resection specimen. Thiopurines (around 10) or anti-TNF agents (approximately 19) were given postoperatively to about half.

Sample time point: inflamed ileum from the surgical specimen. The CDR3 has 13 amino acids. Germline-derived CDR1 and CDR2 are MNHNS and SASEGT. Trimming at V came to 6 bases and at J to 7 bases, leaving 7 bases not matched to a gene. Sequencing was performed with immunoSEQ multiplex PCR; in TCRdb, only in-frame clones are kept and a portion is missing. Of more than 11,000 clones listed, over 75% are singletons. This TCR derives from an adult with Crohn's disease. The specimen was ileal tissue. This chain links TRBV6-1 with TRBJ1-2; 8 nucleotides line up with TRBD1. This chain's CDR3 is CASRVDRVFGYTF. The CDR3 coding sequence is TGTGCCAGCAGGGTGGACAGGGTTTTTGGCTACACCTTC.